The clone carrying this TCR beta chain appeared a few times. Antigen: not known. This sample was taken from a study of cytomegalovirus exposure and HLA in healthy donors. This CDR3 comprises 10 residues. Germline-derived CDR1 and CDR2 are MNHNS and SASEGT. V dropped 10 bases and J dropped 8 bases, with 8 bases sitting between them. Notes on the study in general: It was only CMV serostatus that was available as immune exposure information.

PCR employed 60 Vbeta and 13 Jbeta primers. Only in-frame clones appear in the TCRdb table, and some are missing; sequencing was by immunoSEQ multiplex PCR. Of more than 95,000 clones in the sample, around 77% are singletons; the top ten hold roughly 8.6%. The J gene is TRBJ1-4, the V gene TRBV6-1; D not certain. The clonotype comes from a woman aged 40 to 49 in good health and CMV-seropositive. Sequenced material: PBMCs. CDR3 DNA: TGTGCCACCCGGTCAGAAAAACTGTTTTTT. Translation: CATRSEKLFF.